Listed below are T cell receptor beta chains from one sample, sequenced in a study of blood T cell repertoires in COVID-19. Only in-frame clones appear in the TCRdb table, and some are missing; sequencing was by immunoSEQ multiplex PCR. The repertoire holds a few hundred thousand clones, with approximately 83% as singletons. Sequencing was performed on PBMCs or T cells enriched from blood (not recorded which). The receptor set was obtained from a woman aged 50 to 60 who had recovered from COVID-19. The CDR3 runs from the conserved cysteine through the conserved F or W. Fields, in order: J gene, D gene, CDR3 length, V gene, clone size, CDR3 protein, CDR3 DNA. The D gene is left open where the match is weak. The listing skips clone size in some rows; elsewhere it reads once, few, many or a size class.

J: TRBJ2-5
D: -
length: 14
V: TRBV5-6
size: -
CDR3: CASSLALVGETQYF
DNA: TGTGCCAGCAGCTTGGCACTAGTGGGGGAGACCCAGTACTTC

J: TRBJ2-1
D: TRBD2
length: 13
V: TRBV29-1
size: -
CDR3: CSVDRPTGGPQFF
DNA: TGCAGCGTTGATCGGCCCACGGGGGGTCCCCAGTTCTTC

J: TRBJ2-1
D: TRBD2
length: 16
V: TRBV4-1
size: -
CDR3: CASSHLLAGGWNEQFF
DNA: TGCGCCAGCAGCCACTTACTAGCGGGAGGTTGGAATGAGCAGTTCTTC

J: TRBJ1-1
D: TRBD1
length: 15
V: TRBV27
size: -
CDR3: CASSFSDRVDTEAFF
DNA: TGTGCCAGCAGTTTCTCGGACAGGGTTGACACTGAAGCTTTCTTT

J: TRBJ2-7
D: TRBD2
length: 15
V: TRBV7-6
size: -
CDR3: CASSLGTSEIYEQYF
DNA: TGTGCCAGCAGCTTAGGGACTAGCGAGATCTACGAGCAGTACTTC

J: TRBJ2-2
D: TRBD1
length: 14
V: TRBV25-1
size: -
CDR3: CASVAQGATGELFF
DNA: TGTGCCAGCGTCGCGCAGGGGGCTACCGGGGAGCTGTTTTTT

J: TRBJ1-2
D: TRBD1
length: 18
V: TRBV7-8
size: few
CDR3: CASSYRGNRDSVNYGYTF
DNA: TGTGCCAGCAGCTATCGTGGGAACCGGGACAGCGTTAACTATGGCTACACCTTC

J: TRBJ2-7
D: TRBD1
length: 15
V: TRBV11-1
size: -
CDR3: CASSQAGTGLYEQYF
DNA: TGTGCCAGCAGCCAAGCCGGGACAGGGCTCTACGAGCAGTACTTC

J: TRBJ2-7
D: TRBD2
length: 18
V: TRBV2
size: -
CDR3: CASSARLAGVSASYEQYF
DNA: TGTGCCAGCAGTGCCCGGCTAGCGGGAGTCTCGGCATCGTACGAGCAGTACTTC

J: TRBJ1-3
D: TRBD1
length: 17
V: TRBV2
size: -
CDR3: CASRTLRDRVPGNTIYF
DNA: TGTGCCAGCAGGACCCTCCGGGACAGGGTGCCCGGAAACACCATATATTTT

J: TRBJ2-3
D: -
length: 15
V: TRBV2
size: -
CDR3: CASSAQTGAGDTQYF
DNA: TGTGCCAGCAGCGCGCAAACGGGAGCAGGCGATACGCAGTATTTT

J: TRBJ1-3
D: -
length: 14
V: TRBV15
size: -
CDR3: CATSDPGRLHTIYF
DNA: TGTGCCACCAGTGACCCGGGGAGGTTGCACACCATATATTTT

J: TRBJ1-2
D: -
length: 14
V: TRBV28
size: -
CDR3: CASSFPIGIYGYTF
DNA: TGTGCCAGCAGTTTCCCTATCGGGATTTATGGCTACACCTTC

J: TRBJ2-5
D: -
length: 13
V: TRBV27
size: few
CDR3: CASSLYREETQYF
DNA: TGTGCCAGCAGTTTATACAGGGAGGAGACCCAGTACTTC

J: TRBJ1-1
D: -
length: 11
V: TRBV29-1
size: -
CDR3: CRIPGANEAFF
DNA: TGCAGGATCCCCGGAGCCAATGAAGCTTTCTTT

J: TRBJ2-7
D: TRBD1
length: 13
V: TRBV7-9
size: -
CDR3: CASSLGRQGAKYF
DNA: TGTGCCAGCAGCTTAGGACGACAGGGGGCCAAATACTTC

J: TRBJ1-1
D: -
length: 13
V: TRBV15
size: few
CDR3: CATSSGQHTEAFF
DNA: TGTGCCACCAGCAGCGGACAGCACACTGAAGCTTTCTTT

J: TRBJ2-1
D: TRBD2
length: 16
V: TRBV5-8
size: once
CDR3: CASSFRGRGSYNEQFF
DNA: TGTGCCAGCAGCTTTCGCGGGAGGGGTTCCTACAATGAGCAGTTCTTC

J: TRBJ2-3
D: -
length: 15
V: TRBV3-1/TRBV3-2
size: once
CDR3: CASSQGSSSTDTQYF
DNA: TGTGCCAGCAGCCAAGGTTCGTCTAGCACAGATACGCAGTATTTT

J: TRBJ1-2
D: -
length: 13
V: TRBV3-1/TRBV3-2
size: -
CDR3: CASSDSEVYGYTF
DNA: TGTGCCAGCAGCGACTCGGAAGTTTATGGCTACACCTTC